This T cell receptor beta chain is drawn from a study of PD-1 blockade in classical Hodgkin lymphoma. Stated time point: cycle 4 day 1 (C4D1), after five to seven weeks of nivolumab. Relapse after autologous stem cell transplantation occurred in every patient, and brentuximab vedotin exposure varied. Turning to this clone: Its specificity is unknown.

With V trimmed by 1 base and J by 6 bases, 1 base remained unmatched. CDR1 and CDR2 from the germline V gene are SGHTA and FQGTGA. The CDR3 covers 15 residues. Generated by immunoSEQ multiplex PCR, the TCRdb table keeps only in-frame clones and is missing some. The sample records approximately 49,000 clones, 80% being singletons. Study-wide points: Excluded were patients who started nivolumab under 1 year after ASCT, a group that had lower diversity. Diversity similar to that of newly diagnosed patients was seen at baseline in complete responders. Significant TCR diversity gains by C4D1 occurred in CD4+ but not CD8+ cells.

This sample comprised peripheral blood mononuclear cells (PBMCs), obtained before the fourth cycle of nivolumab. The receptor's source is a human donor with classical Hodgkin lymphoma. This chain uses TRBV7-3 with TRBJ2-2, with TRBD1 matching over 11 bases. DNA for the CDR3: TGTGCCAGCAGCTTAAAGGGACAGGGGGCCGGGGAGCTGTTTTTT. Its translation is CASSLKGQGAGELFF.